The 25 T cell receptor beta chains listed next were all sequenced from one sample in a study of blood T cell repertoires in COVID-19. Data came from immunoSEQ multiplex PCR; TCRdb stores just in-frame clones and leaves some out. Here the sample spans around 180,000 clones, approximately 79% being singletons. The specimen sequenced was peripheral blood. These receptors came from a woman of 80 years or more with acute or convalescent COVID-19.

The gene calls are TRBV5-1 and TRBJ2-3; TRBD2 agrees at 9 bases. V dropped 4 bases and J dropped 4; count of bases not matched to a gene: 16. CDR3 length: 18 residues. Per germline, CDR1 SGHRS and CDR2 YFSETQ. This CDR3 is CASSPSGGRALRADTQYF. DNA of the CDR3: TGCGCCAGCAGCCCCTCGGGCGGGAGGGCCCTCCGGGCAGATACGCAGTATTTT.

This clone was observed once. V usage is TRBV19 and J usage is TRBJ1-2, with TRBD1 identical over 9 bases. CDR1 LNHDA and CDR2 SQIVND come from the germline V gene (reference sequence). This CDR3 is 17 amino acids long. Trimming cost V 4 bases and J 2 bases; bases outside gene matches: 11. The CDR3, as DNA: TGTGCCAGTAGTAGATCCACCGGGACAGGGACCAACTATGGCTACACCTTC. It codes for CASSRSTGTGTNYGYTF.

For this clone: Other DNA sequences in this sample translate to the same CDR3. The chain is built from TRBV19 and TRBJ1-3; TRBD1 agrees at 7 bases. Trimming took 5 bases from V and 1 from J; bases not matched to a gene: 5. There are 15 residues in the CDR3. Germline V gene data show CDR1 as LNHDA and CDR2 as SQIVND (reference sequence). CDR3 sequence: CASSPSTGSGNTIYF. The CDR3 coding sequence is TGTGCCAGTAGTCCCTCGACAGGGTCTGGAAACACCATATATTTT.

The gene calls are TRBV5-1 and TRBJ1-3; perhaps TRBD1 as D (6 bases). The CDR3 runs 15 residues. Germline CDR1 is SGHRS and CDR2 is YFSETQ. The V end lost 4 bases, the J end lost 4 bases, and 15 bases lay between the germline ends. CDR3 sequence: CASSPGQPQGNTIYF. In DNA form, the CDR3 reads TGCGCCAGCAGCCCCGGACAGCCCCAAGGAAACACCATATATTTT.

This chain links TRBV30 with TRBJ2-1; TRBD2 aligns across 9 bases. CDR1 and CDR2 from the germline V gene are GTSNPN and SVGIG (reference sequence). CDR3 length: 13 amino acids. V dropped 4 bases and J dropped 5; count of bases not matched to a gene: 3. This chain's CDR3 is CAWKGLAHNEQFF. CDR3 in DNA: TGTGCCTGGAAAGGACTAGCGCACAATGAGCAGTTCTTC.

There are many counts of this clone. The chain carries TRBV28 and TRBJ2-7; 10 bases line up with TRBD1. CDR1 and CDR2 from the germline V gene are MDHEN and SYDVKM. The CDR3 covers 15 residues. V trimming: 3 bases; J trimming: 7 bases; junction bases outside the gene matches: 9. In DNA, the CDR3 is TGTGCCAGCAGTTTGTACGGGACAGGGGTGTGGGAGCAGTACTTC. Translated: CASSLYGTGVWEQYF.

This clone has more than one count but fewer than ten. This sequence joins TRBV7-9 and TRBJ2-2, with D possibly TRBD1 on 6 matching bases. This CDR3 contains 14 residues. The V end lost 7 bases, the J end lost 4 bases, and 13 bases lay between the germline ends. The germline V gene encodes CDR1 SEHNR and CDR2 FQNEAQ (reference sequence). The CDR3 reads CASTREGGTGELFF. The DNA of the CDR3 is TGTGCCAGCACTCGGGAAGGGGGCACCGGGGAGCTGTTTTTT.

The rearrangement uses TRBV29-1 and TRBJ2-5; a possible D gene is TRBD2 (6 bases). The V gene lost 6 bases and the J gene lost 1 base, with 12 bases spanning the gap. The germline CDR1 and CDR2 sequences are SQVTM and ANQGSEA. This CDR3 has 13 amino acids. The CDR3 coding sequence is TGCAGCGTCTCCGGGACTTCCCAAGAGACCCAGTACTTC. It codes for CSVSGTSQETQYF.

V gene TRBV30 combines with J gene TRBJ1-5, with D maybe TRBD1 (6 bases). Germline-derived CDR1 and CDR2 are GTSNPN and SVGIG (reference sequence). V lost 5 bases and J 3 bases, leaving 11 bases between the germline ends. This CDR3 is built from 13 residues. CDR3 nucleotides: TGTGCCTGGGCCAGACAGGACAATCAGCCCCAGCATTTT. Amino acid sequence: CAWARQDNQPQHF.

The V and J genes are TRBV27 and TRBJ1-5; 7 nucleotides match TRBD1. Germline loops: CDR1 MNHEY, CDR2 SMNVEV (reference sequence). The trim removed 5 bases at V and 0 bases at J, leaving 4 bases unmatched. The CDR3 extends over 15 amino acids. Here the CDR3 DNA reads TGTGCCAGCAGTCGGGACAGCTATAGCAATCAGCCCCAGCATTTT. Protein: CASSRDSYSNQPQHF.

This chain joins TRBV19 and TRBJ2-3; possible D gene TRBD2, 6 bases. V lost 9 bases and J 4 bases, leaving 29 bases between the germline ends. Germline assignment: CDR1 LNHDA and CDR2 SQIVND (reference sequence). The CDR3 extends over 18 amino acids. CDR3 residues: CARGAFEGSGPRADTQYF. CDR3 DNA: TGTGCCAGAGGGGCGTTTGAGGGAAGCGGGCCTCGGGCAGATACGCAGTATTTT.

The chain employs TRBV6-5 and TRBJ2-7; 8 bases align to TRBD1. Germline loops: CDR1 MNHEY, CDR2 SVGAGI. V lost 0 bases and J lost 6; bases outside the gene matches: 7. The CDR3 loop spans 15 amino acids. The DNA for the CDR3 is TGTGCCAGCAGTTACTCTGGACAGGGCCTTGGCGAGCAGTACTTC. Encoded protein: CASSYSGQGLGEQYF.

V is TRBV25-1 and J is TRBJ1-5; no firm D call. CDR3 length equals 14 residues. Germline CDR1 and CDR2: MGHDK and SYGVNS. V was pared by 1 base and J by 5 bases, with 9 bases between. CDR3 DNA: TGTGCCAGCAGTGAATCTAGCGGGGATCAGCCCCAGCATTTT. Amino acid sequence: CASSESSGDQPQHF.

The J gene is TRBJ1-2, the V gene TRBV4-2, with 9 bases fitting TRBD1. This CDR3 has 16 amino acids. Germline-derived CDR1 and CDR2 are LGHNA and YNFKEQ. Trimming took 1 base from V and 5 from J; bases not matched to a gene: 8. In DNA form, the CDR3 reads TGTGCCAGCAGCCAAGTCGACGGGACAGGGAGGTATGGCTACACCTTC. It is translated as CASSQVDGTGRYGYTF.

The chain carries TRBV6-6 and TRBJ1-2, with 9 positions matching TRBD1. Germline CDR1 MNHNY, CDR2 SVGAGI (reference sequence). The CDR3 contains 15 residues. The ends lost 4 bases at V and 3 bases at J; junction bases unmatched: 6. The CDR3 is CASSFPGQGDYGYTF. CDR3 in DNA: TGTGCCAGCAGTTTCCCGGGACAGGGTGACTATGGCTACACCTTC.

The rearrangement links TRBV7-2 to TRBJ1-6; 7 bases map to TRBD1. Germline CDR1 reads SGHTA; CDR2 reads FQGNSA. This CDR3 is built from 15 residues. The junction had 3 bases not matched to a gene; V was cut back by 3 bases and J by 4 bases. CDR3 region: CASSFLTGYNSPLHF. CDR3 sequence (DNA): TGTGCCAGCAGCTTTTTGACAGGGTATAATTCACCCCTCCACTTT.

The J gene is TRBJ2-7, the V gene TRBV6-2 or TRBV6-3; 9 bases align to TRBD1. The CDR3 consists of 15 residues. CDR1 MNHEY and CDR2 SVGEGT come from the germline V gene. After removal of 4 bases from V and 6 bases from J, the junction contained 10 bases not matched to a gene. CDR3 in DNA: TGTGCCAGCAGTTCTCCCGGGACAGGGTTCGGCGAGCAGTACTTC. Protein: CASSSPGTGFGEQYF.

The chain links TRBV5-1 to TRBJ2-3; 7 bases align to TRBD1. The germline CDR1 and CDR2 sequences are SGHRS and YFSETQ. The V and J ends lost 2 bases and 4 bases, in that order; junction bases with no gene match: 13. The CDR3 covers 17 residues. CDR3 nucleotides: TGCGCCAGCAGCTTAACCCAGACAGGGCTAGTGGCAGATACGCAGTATTTT. It is translated as CASSLTQTGLVADTQYF.

V is TRBV29-1 and J is TRBJ2-1; unclear D gene. CDR1 and CDR2 (germline): SQVTM, ANQGSEA. This CDR3 has 13 residues. Trimming cost V 1 base and J 6 bases, with 10 bases left between them. Here the CDR3 DNA reads TGCAGCGTTGAAGGTTCCCTCGGCAATGAGCAGTTCTTC. It specifies CSVEGSLGNEQFF.

This clone occurred once. This chain uses TRBV11-2 with TRBJ1-1, with a possible D match to TRBD1 (5 bases). Looked up from germline, CDR1 is SGHAT and CDR2 is FQNNGV. The germline V and J ends were trimmed by 1 base and 0 bases, with 9 bases remaining between them. The CDR3 runs 15 residues. The CDR3 loop is CASSLVAGLNTEAFF. Written as DNA, the CDR3 is TGTGCCAGCAGCTTAGTCGCAGGGCTGAACACTGAAGCTTTCTTT.

The chain carries TRBV6-5 and TRBJ2-7; 8 nucleotides agree with TRBD1. The germline gives CDR1 MNHEY, CDR2 SVGAGI. CDR3 size: 14 residues. J was trimmed by 5 bases and V by 7 bases; bases with no gene match: 10. Here the CDR3 reads CASMANRGTDEQYF. CDR3 nucleotide sequence: TGTGCCAGCATGGCGAACAGGGGGACCGACGAGCAGTACTTC.

The chain links TRBV4-3 to TRBJ1-2; 7 positions agree with TRBD1. The CDR3 runs 15 residues. The germline V gene has CDR1 LGHNA and CDR2 YSLEER. The ends lost 5 bases at V and 5 bases at J; junction bases unmatched: 11. The CDR3 loop is CASSEARGQGYGYTF. The CDR3 DNA sequence: TGCGCCAGCAGCGAGGCTAGGGGGCAAGGTTATGGCTACACCTTC.

The chain employs TRBV5-1 and TRBJ2-2, with a weak D call TRBD2 (6 bases). V shed 3 bases and J shed 3 bases, with 12 bases lying between them. CDR1 and CDR2 from the germline V gene are SGHRS and YFSETQ. The CDR3 loop spans 15 amino acids. The CDR3 DNA reads as TGCGCCAGCAGCTCTGGAGGGCAGCACACCGGGGAGCTGTTTTTT. It yields the protein CASSSGGQHTGELFF.

The chain is built from TRBV10-1 and TRBJ1-3, with D tentatively TRBD1 (6 bases). Germline V gene data show CDR1 as WNHNN and CDR2 as SYGVQD (reference sequence). Trimming took 3 bases from V and 3 from J, leaving 9 bases between them. This CDR3 comprises 14 residues. The CDR3 loop is CASSDSGHGNTIYF. The CDR3 coding sequence is TGCGCCAGCAGTGACTCGGGACATGGAAACACCATATATTTT.

The chain is built from TRBV29-1 and TRBJ2-5; tentatively, D is TRBD2 (7 bases). V was cut by 8 bases and J by 1 base, with 11 bases left in between. Germline lookup yields CDR1 SQVTM and CDR2 ANQGSEA. The CDR3 loop spans 12 amino acids. CDR3 sequence (DNA): TGCAGCCAGAGGGGGGGCCAAGAGACCCAGTACTTC. This sequence encodes CSQRGGQETQYF.